The 27 T cell receptor beta chains below were found in one sample sequenced in a study of blood T cell repertoires in COVID-19 (dated by TCRdb to the early 2020s). Library creation used the immunoSEQ multiplex PCR assay. In TCRdb, the immuneACCESS table is reduced to in-frame sequences with V and J assigned. These tables do not hold every clone; where another copy was compared, an unresolved V gene accounts for under half, and the others remain unexplained. A total of over 90,000 clones appear in this sample, about 92% of them only once. The ten largest account for approximately 17% of the sample. Sample: peripheral blood. All receptors come from an elderly woman in a cohort sampled during active COVID-19.

This clone has a handful of counts. Different DNA sequences within this sample yield the same CDR3. The chain is built from TRBV13 and TRBJ2-3, with 9 bases lining up with TRBD2. Looked up from germline, CDR1 is PRHDT and CDR2 is FYEKMQ (reference sequence). This CDR3 is 17 amino acids long. Trimming took 5 bases from V and 3 from J; bases not matched to a gene: 12. In DNA form, the CDR3 reads TGTGCCAGCAGCCCCCAATTTAGCGGGAGCGGAACAGATACGCAGTATTTT. Its protein product is CASSPQFSGSGTDTQYF.

This clone was seen just once. The rearrangement links TRBV30 to TRBJ2-3, with 8 bases identical to TRBD2. CDR3 size: 13 residues. CDR1 is GTSNPN, CDR2 SVGIG, per germline (reference sequence). V shed 4 bases and J 1 base; nucleotides not matched to a gene: 1. CDR3 residues: CAWKAGGTDTQYF. CDR3 in DNA: TGTGCCTGGAAAGCGGGGGGCACAGATACGCAGTATTTT. Using reference TRBV30 and TRBJ2-3 for the parts outside the CDR3, the full variable domain is SQTIHQWPATLVQPVGSPLSLECTVEGTSNPNLYWYRQAAGRGLQLLFYSVGIGQISSEVPQNLSASRPQDRQFILSSKKLLLSDSGFYLCAWKAGGTDTQYFGPGTRLTVL.

This chain links TRBV28 with TRBJ1-5, with D perhaps matching TRBD1 (6 bases). The CDR3 contains 17 residues. Germline CDR1 is MDHEN and CDR2 is SYDVKM. V lost 4 bases, J lost 4 bases, and 20 bases lay in between. CDR3 residues: CASSSPPGTTQNQPQHF. The CDR3 nucleotides read TGTGCCAGCAGTTCCCCTCCCGGGACAACTCAAAATCAGCCCCAGCATTTT. The variable domain in full, with the rest retrieved from reference TRBV28 and TRBJ1-5, is DVKVTQSSRYLVKRTGEKVFLECVQDMDHENMFWYRQDPGLGLRLIYFSYDVKMKEKGDIPEGYSVSREKKERFSLILESASTNQTSMYLCASSSPPGTTQNQPQHFGDGTRLSIL.

This sequence joins TRBV28 and TRBJ2-3, with TRBD2 matching 12 bases. The CDR3 runs to 16 residues. Trimming removed 4 bases from V and 7 bases from J; junction bases left unmatched: 9. The V gene's germline CDR1 is MDHEN and CDR2 SYDVKM. In nucleotides, the CDR3 is TGTGCCAGCAGTTCGCCACTAGCGGGAGGTTCCAATACGCAGTATTTT. Translation gives CASSSPLAGGSNTQYF.

V gene TRBV5-1 combines with J gene TRBJ2-1; D perhaps matches TRBD1 (6 bases). V dropped 5 bases and J dropped 0 bases, with 21 bases sitting between them. The CDR3 length is 18 residues. Germline V gene data show CDR1 as SGHRS and CDR2 as YFSETQ. CDR3 sequence reads: CASRQGIPGESSYNEQFF. CDR3 DNA sequence: TGCGCCAGCAGGCAGGGGATCCCAGGCGAATCCTCCTACAATGAGCAGTTCTTC. Complete variable domain (other parts from reference TRBV5-1 and TRBJ2-1): KAGVTQTPRYLIKTRGQQVTLSCSPISGHRSVSWYQQTPGQGLQFLFEYFSETQRNKGNFPGRFSGRQFSNSRSEMNVSTLELGDSALYLCASRQGIPGESSYNEQFFGPGTRLTVL.

V gene TRBV18 combines with J gene TRBJ2-7; D is ambiguous. CDR1 and CDR2 from the germline V gene are KGHSH and LQKENI. Between the trimmed V and J ends, which lost 3 bases and 9 bases, there was a span of 9 bases. This CDR3 spans 11 amino acids. The CDR3 DNA is TGTGCCAGCTCACCCGCCATCGGGCAGTACTTC. As protein: CASSPAIGQYF.

The rearrangement joins TRBV5-6 to TRBJ1-1, with D perhaps matching TRBD1 (6 bases). The CDR3 contains 14 residues. From germline, CDR1 is SGHDT and CDR2 YYEEEE. The V and J ends lost 6 bases and 5 bases respectively, with 17 bases between them. The CDR3 sequence is CASKRDTFVTEAFF. The CDR3 region has the DNA TGTGCCAGCAAGCGGGACACGTTCGTGACTGAAGCTTTCTTT.

This chain uses TRBV3-1 (or the pseudogene TRBV3-2) with TRBJ1-2; D perhaps matches TRBD1 (5 bases). This CDR3 is built from 15 residues. V lost 1 base and J 3 bases, leaving 12 bases between the germline ends. CDR1 LGHDT and CDR2 YNNKEL come from the germline V gene (reference sequence). The CDR3 loop is CASSQVSRGDYGYTF. In DNA, the CDR3 is TGTGCCAGCAGCCAAGTATCTAGGGGTGACTATGGCTACACCTTC.

The chain uses TRBV9 and TRBJ2-5; D gene uncertain. This CDR3 comprises 14 residues. V lost 0 bases to trimming and J lost 1 base, with 7 bases between them. Germline-derived CDR1 and CDR2 are SGDLS and YYNGEE. The CDR3 loop reads CASSVGVVQETQYF. In nucleotides, the CDR3 is TGTGCCAGCAGCGTAGGTGTAGTCCAAGAGACCCAGTACTTC.

The chain links TRBV15 to TRBJ1-4, with D perhaps TRBD1 (5 bases). Trimming stripped 1 base from V and 0 bases from J, with 6 bases between. This CDR3 is built from 15 residues. Germline CDR1 LNHNV, CDR2 YYDKDF (reference sequence). The CDR3 DNA reads as TGTGCCACCAGCAGAGGGGGCGCAACTAATGAAAAACTGTTTTTT. As protein: CATSRGGATNEKLFF.

The chain combines TRBV18 with TRBJ2-6, with 12 bases lining up with TRBD1. This CDR3 is 17 amino acids long. Losses at the gene ends were 3 bases for V and 6 bases for J; bases not matched to a gene: 6. Germline lookup yields CDR1 KGHSH and CDR2 LQKENI. The CDR3 sequence is CASSPTGQGAQANVLTF. For the CDR3, the DNA is TGTGCCAGCTCACCGACGGGACAGGGGGCGCAGGCCAACGTCCTGACTTTC.

Remarks on this clone: The identical CDR3 is also encoded by other nucleotide sequences in the sample. The chain carries TRBV21-1 and TRBJ1-2; whether TRBD1, the table's D call, matches the DNA was not checked. TRBV21-1 is noted as a pseudogene. The CDR3 is made up of 13 amino acids. The CDR3 DNA reads as TGTGCCAGCCCAAATACAGGGGCGGATGGCTACACCTTC. Translated: CASPNTGADGYTF.

The V gene is TRBV24-1, the J gene TRBJ2-3; 10 bases agree with TRBD2. Germline trimming cut 6 bases from V and 4 bases from J; bases unmatched to any gene: 6. CDR1 and CDR2 (germline): KGHDR, SFDVKD. The CDR3 runs 15 residues. The CDR3 here is CATSSVSGRSDTQYF. In DNA, the CDR3 is TGTGCCACCAGTAGTGTTAGCGGGAGGTCAGATACGCAGTATTTT.

V is TRBV14 and J is TRBJ2-1, with D unclear. The germline V gene has CDR1 SGHDN and CDR2 FVKESK. This CDR3 has 12 residues. V was clipped by 5 bases and J by 7 bases, with 9 bases between them. CDR3 DNA sequence: TGTGCCAGCAGCAAGTCCGGGAATGAGCAGTTCTTC. The encoded protein is CASSKSGNEQFF.

The rearrangement joins TRBV7-9 to TRBJ2-7, with 7 bases lining up with TRBD1. The CDR3 contains 16 residues. Per the germline V gene, CDR1 is SEHNR and CDR2 is FQNEAQ (reference sequence). V dropped 7 bases and J dropped 3; count of bases not matched to a gene: 15. The DNA of the CDR3 is TGTGCCAGCACCCATCTATTCCGGGACAGCCACTACGAGCAGTACTTC. Protein: CASTHLFRDSHYEQYF.

V is TRBV5-1 and J is TRBJ1-2; unclear D gene. The CDR3 runs to 12 residues. V was shortened by 4 bases and J by 4 bases, with 8 bases between the two germline ends. The V gene's germline CDR1 is SGHRS and CDR2 YFSETQ. CDR3 nucleotide sequence: TGCGCCAGCAGCCGCGAGGGCTATGGCTACACCTTC. Protein product: CASSREGYGYTF.

The J gene is TRBJ1-5, the V gene TRBV27, with 9 bases lining up with TRBD1. Germline V gives CDR1 MNHEY, CDR2 SMNVEV (reference sequence). With 4 bases clipped from V and 3 bases from J, the junction kept 4 bases outside the gene matches. The length of the CDR3 is 15 residues. CDR3 in DNA: TGTGCCAGCAGTTCTCGGGACAGGGTCAATCAGCCCCAGCATTTT. Translation gives CASSSRDRVNQPQHF.

The chain uses TRBV19 and TRBJ1-2; TRBD1 might be the D (5 bases). Trimming shortened V by 8 bases and J by 3 bases, and 10 bases separated the two germline ends. Germline CDR1 LNHDA, CDR2 SQIVND (reference sequence). The CDR3 loop spans 12 amino acids. The DNA of the CDR3 is TGTGCCAGTGGAGACAGTTACTATGGCTACACCTTC. The encoded protein is CASGDSYYGYTF.

The chain carries TRBV28 and TRBJ1-6; D is uncertain. The germline CDR1 and CDR2 sequences are MDHEN and SYDVKM. The CDR3 totals 13 residues. CDR3 residues: CAAGSSYNSPLHF. The CDR3 DNA sequence: TGTGCGGCGGGTAGCTCCTATAATTCACCCCTCCACTTT.

The V call is TRBV6-6, the J call TRBJ2-7, with TRBD1 as a possible D gene (8 bases). The CDR3 spans 16 residues. V was cut by 5 bases and J by 2 bases, with 19 bases left in between. Germline lookup yields CDR1 MNHNY and CDR2 SVGAGI (reference sequence). The CDR3 bases are TGTGCCAGCAGTCACACCGGGGGGACAGGCGCCTACGAGCAGTACTTC. Its protein product is CASSHTGGTGAYEQYF.

The chain carries TRBV5-1 and TRBJ2-1; 11 positions agree with TRBD2. This CDR3 is built from 17 residues. V was pared by 0 bases and J by 8 bases, with 10 bases of the junction left unmatched. The germline V gene encodes CDR1 SGHRS and CDR2 YFSETQ. The chain's CDR3 is CASSLGPATSGNYEQFF. CDR3 DNA sequence: TGCGCCAGCAGCTTGGGGCCAGCGACTAGCGGGAACTATGAGCAGTTCTTC.

This clone has just one count. The chain recombines TRBV5-1 with TRBJ2-1; D is ambiguous. This CDR3 is built from 15 residues. The germline V gene encodes CDR1 SGHRS and CDR2 YFSETQ. With 4 bases removed from V and 2 bases from J, the gap between germline ends came to 13 bases. The CDR3 DNA reads as TGCGCCAGCAGCATCGATGGGCCCGCCTACAATGAGCAGTTCTTC. This codes for CASSIDGPAYNEQFF.

This rearrangement joins TRBV24-1 to TRBJ2-3; TRBD2 might be the D (5 bases). The ends were cut back, 7 bases at V and 0 bases at J, with 7 bases in the middle. The germline gives CDR1 KGHDR, CDR2 SFDVKD. This CDR3 spans 13 amino acids. Written as DNA, the CDR3 is TGTGCCACCAGCCCGGGGAGCACAGATACGCAGTATTTT. This encodes CATSPGSTDTQYF.

This rearrangement joins TRBV6-5 to TRBJ2-7, with 7 bases fitting TRBD2. J was trimmed by 0 bases and V by 6 bases; bases with no gene match: 8. Germline V gene data show CDR1 as MNHEY and CDR2 as SVGAGI. This CDR3 spans 15 amino acids. CDR3 amino acids: CASSGAGAISYEQYF. DNA of the CDR3: TGTGCCAGCAGCGGGGCGGGAGCGATCTCCTACGAGCAGTACTTC.

This sequence joins TRBV11-1 and TRBJ2-3; 13 nucleotides line up with TRBD2. The CDR3 has 15 residues. V gave up 3 bases and J gave up 6 bases; unmatched junction bases: 3. Germline V lookup: CDR1 SGHAT, CDR2 FQDESV (reference sequence). CDR3: CASSFGTSGVDTQYF. The DNA for the CDR3 is TGTGCCAGCAGCTTCGGGACTAGCGGGGTCGATACGCAGTATTTT. Based on the CDR3 plus reference TRBV11-1 and TRBJ2-3, the full variable domain is EAEVAQSPRYKITEKSQAVAFWCDPISGHATLYWYRQILGQGPELLVQFQDESVVDDSQLPKDRFSAERLKGVDSTLKIQPAELGDSAMYLCASSFGTSGVDTQYFGPGTRLTVL.

V usage is TRBV7-9 and J usage is TRBJ2-3, with no clear D. V gave up 3 bases and J gave up 2 bases, with 9 bases separating them. The CDR3 totals 14 residues. Germline CDR1 reads SEHNR; CDR2 reads FQNEAQ (reference sequence). CDR3 nucleotides: TGTGCCAGCAGCTTCCCCCCCGTCACAGATACGCAGTATTTT. This translates into CASSFPPVTDTQYF.

The chain has TRBV18 and TRBJ1-2; 9 bases are shared with TRBD1. The CDR3 contains 16 residues. The J segment lost 0 bases and the V segment lost 2 bases, leaving 4 bases of the junction unmatched. Germline CDR1 and CDR2: KGHSH and LQKENI. CDR3 sequence: CASSPDRQGANYGYTF. In DNA form, the CDR3 reads TGTGCCAGCTCACCAGACAGACAGGGGGCTAACTATGGCTACACCTTC.